The text below deals with one TCR beta chain. Authors' analysis steps: Amplifying reference gene primers gave estimates of nucleated cell counts. TCRdb's table, derived via immunoSEQ multiplex PCR, lists solely in-frame clones and lacks some. That table supplies the V and J calls and clone size; D and trimming were determined from the DNA. The table includes a few hundred thousand clones, 85% to 90% detected once. This sample stems from a study of blood T cell repertoires in COVID-19. In the study overall: Some COVID-19 samples were acute and others convalescent; all came from the United States, Italy and Spain. PBMCs, B-cell-depleted T cells, or T cells were the source of the cDNA or gDNA that made up the material.

The specimen was peripheral blood. This TCR was sampled from a woman aged 40 to 50 with acute or convalescent COVID-19.

The DNA of the CDR3 is TGTGCCAGCAGCGCCGGGGATAGCAGGGAGCAGTACGTC. Residues: CASSAGDSREQYV. The chain joins TRBV7-2 to TRBJ2-7; maybe TRBD2 (5 bases). The CDR3 is 13 residues long. The V gene's germline CDR1 is SGHTA and CDR2 FQGNSA. Trimming pared 5 bases from V and 7 bases from J, leaving 15 bases between.